The rows below give T cell receptor beta chains drawn from one sample of a study of cytomegalovirus exposure and HLA in healthy donors. Clones were sequenced by immunoSEQ multiplex PCR, and TCRdb holds only the in-frame ones, with some missing. The sample lists 200,000 to 250,000 clones; roughly 79% were seen once. The sequenced sample consisted of PBMCs. These receptors were collected from a woman aged 40 to 50 in good health and CMV-seronegative. CDR3s leave out the opening cysteine and the closing phenylalanine or tryptophan. The order of the fields is V gene, J gene, CDR3 protein.

TRBV5-1,TRBJ1-1,ASSTRGPNTEAF
TRBV4-1,TRBJ2-2,ASSYTGTSGGANKGELF
TRBV6-5,TRBJ2-1,ASNGLADNEQF
TRBV7-2,TRBJ2-1,ASSLVGGYNEQF
TRBV11-2,TRBJ1-4,ASSLVQDNEKLF
TRBV5-1,TRBJ1-1,ASSFRTGKSEAF
TRBV30,TRBJ2-1,AWSPGTSGGNEQF
TRBV29-1,TRBJ1-2,SVEESNYGYT
TRBV5-1,TRBJ1-1,ASSLSGVENTEAF
TRBV11-2,TRBJ1-5,ASNPSGGISEPQH
TRBV7-2,TRBJ1-2,ASSLDPRGTAYGYT
TRBV27,TRBJ1-5,ASSPQAWGPGDQPQH
TRBV6-6,TRBJ2-7,ASTIYQGSYEQY